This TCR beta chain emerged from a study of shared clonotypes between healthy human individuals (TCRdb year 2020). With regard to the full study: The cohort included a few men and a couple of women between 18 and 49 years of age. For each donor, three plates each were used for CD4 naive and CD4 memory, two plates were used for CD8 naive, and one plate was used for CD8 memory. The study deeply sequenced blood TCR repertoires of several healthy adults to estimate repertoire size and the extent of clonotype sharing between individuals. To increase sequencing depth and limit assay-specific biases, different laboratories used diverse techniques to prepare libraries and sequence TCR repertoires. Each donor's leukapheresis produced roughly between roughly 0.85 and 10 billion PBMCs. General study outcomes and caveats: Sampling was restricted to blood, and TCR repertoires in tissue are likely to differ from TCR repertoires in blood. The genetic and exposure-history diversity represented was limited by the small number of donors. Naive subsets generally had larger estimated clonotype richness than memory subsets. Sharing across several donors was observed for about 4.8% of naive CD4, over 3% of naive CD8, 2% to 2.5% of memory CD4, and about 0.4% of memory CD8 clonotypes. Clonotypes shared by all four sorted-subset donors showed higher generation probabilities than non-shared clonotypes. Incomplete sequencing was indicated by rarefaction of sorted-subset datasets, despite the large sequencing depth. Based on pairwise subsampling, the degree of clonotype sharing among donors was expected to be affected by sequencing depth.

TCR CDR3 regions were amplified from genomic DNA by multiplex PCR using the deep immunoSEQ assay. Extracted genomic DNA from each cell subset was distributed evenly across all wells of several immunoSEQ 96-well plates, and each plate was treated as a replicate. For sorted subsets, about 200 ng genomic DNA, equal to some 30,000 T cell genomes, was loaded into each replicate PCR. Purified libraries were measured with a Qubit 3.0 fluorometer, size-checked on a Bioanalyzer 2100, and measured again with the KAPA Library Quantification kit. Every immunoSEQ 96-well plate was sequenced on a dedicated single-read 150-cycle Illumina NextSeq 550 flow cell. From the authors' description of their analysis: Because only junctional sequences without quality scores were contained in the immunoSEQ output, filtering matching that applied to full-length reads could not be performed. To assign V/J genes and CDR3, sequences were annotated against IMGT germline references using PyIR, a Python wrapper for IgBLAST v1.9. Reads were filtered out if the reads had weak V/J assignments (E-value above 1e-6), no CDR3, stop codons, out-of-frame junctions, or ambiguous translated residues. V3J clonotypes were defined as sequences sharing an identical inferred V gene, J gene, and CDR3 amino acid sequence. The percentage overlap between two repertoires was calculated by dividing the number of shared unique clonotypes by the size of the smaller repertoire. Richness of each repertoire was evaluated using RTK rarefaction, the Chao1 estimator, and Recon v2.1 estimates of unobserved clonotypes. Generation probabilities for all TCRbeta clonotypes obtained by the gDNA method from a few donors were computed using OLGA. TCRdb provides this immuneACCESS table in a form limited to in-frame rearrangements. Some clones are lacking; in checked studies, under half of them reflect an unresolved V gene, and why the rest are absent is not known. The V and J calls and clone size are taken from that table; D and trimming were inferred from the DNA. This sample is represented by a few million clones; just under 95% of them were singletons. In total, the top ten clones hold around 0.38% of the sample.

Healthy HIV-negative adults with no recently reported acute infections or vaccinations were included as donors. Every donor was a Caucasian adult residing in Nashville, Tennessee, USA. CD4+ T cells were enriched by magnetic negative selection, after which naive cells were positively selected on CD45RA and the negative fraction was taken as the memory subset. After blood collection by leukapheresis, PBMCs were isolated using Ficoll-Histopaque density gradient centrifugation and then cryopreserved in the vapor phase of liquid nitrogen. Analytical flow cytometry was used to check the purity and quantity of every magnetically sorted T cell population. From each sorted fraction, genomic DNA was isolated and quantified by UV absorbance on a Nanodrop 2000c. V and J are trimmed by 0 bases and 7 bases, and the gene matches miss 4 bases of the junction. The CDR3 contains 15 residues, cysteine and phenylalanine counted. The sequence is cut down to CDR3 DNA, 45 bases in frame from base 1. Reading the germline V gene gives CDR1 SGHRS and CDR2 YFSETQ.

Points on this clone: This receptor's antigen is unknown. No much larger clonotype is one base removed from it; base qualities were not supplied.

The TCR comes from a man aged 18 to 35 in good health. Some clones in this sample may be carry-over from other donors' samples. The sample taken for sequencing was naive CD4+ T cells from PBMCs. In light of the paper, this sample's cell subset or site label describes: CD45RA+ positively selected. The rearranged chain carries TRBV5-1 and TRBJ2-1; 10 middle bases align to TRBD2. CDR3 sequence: CASSLVAGGWNEQFF. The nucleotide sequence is TGCGCCAGCAGCTTGGTAGCGGGAGGATGGAATGAGCAGTTCTTC.